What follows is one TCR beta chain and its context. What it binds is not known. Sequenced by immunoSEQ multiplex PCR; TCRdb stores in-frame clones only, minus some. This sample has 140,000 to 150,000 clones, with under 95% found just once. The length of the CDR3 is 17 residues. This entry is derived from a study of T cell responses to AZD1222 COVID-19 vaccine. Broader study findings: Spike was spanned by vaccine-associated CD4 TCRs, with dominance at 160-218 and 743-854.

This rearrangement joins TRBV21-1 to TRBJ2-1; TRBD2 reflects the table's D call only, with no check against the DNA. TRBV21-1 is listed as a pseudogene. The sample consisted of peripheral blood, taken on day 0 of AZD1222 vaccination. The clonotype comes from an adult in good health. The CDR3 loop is CASRLLLGLDSYNEQFF. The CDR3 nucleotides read TGTGCCAGCCGTTTACTTTTGGGACTAGACTCCTACAATGAGCAGTTCTTC.